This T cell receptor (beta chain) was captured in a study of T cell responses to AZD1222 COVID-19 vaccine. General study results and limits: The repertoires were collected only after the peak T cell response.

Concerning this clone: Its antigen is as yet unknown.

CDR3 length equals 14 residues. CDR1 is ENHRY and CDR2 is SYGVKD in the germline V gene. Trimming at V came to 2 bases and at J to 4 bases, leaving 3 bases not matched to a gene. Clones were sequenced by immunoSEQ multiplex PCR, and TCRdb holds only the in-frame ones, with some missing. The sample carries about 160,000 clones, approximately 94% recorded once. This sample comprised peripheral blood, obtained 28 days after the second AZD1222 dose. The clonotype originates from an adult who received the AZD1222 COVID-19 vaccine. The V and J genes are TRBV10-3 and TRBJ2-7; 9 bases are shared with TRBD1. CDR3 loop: CAISEDRGKYEQYF. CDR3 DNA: TGTGCCATCAGTGAGGACAGGGGGAAGTACGAGCAGTACTTC.